These 7 T cell receptor beta chains came from one sample sequenced in a study of shared clonotypes between healthy human individuals. CD45RO-negative cells were positively selected for CCR7, leaving out terminally differentiated effector memory CD45RA+ cells. Profiled with immunoSEQ multiplex PCR; TCRdb holds only in-frame clones, not every one. The table lists about 2.1 million clones, about 93% of them singletons. The material sequenced was naive CD8+ T cells from PBMCs. The receptors were sampled from a man younger than 35 in good health. Some clones in this sample may be carry-over from other donors' samples.

CDR3 loop: CATSRVPYSRETEAFF. In nucleotides, the CDR3 is TGTGCCACCAGCAGAGTGCCCTACAGCCGGGAGACTGAAGCTTTCTTT. The V gene is TRBV15, the J gene TRBJ1-1, with no clear D. The CDR3 runs 16 residues. V lost 1 base to trimming and J lost 5 bases, with 17 bases between them. Looked up from germline, CDR1 is LNHNV and CDR2 is YYDKDF (reference sequence). Complete variable domain (other parts from reference TRBV15 and TRBJ1-1): DAMVIQNPRYQVTQFGKPVTLSCSQTLNHNVMYWYQQKSSQAPKLLFHYYDKDFNNEADTPDNFQSRRPNTSFCFLDIRSPGLGDTAMYLCATSRVPYSRETEAFFGQGTRLTVV.

This chain uses TRBV4-1 with TRBJ2-7; 8 positions match TRBD2. Trimming at V came to 0 bases and at J to 2 bases, leaving 3 bases not matched to a gene. This CDR3 region has 15 residues. Per germline, CDR1 MGHRA and CDR2 YSYEKL. The CDR3 here is CASSQDEAGAYEQYF. The CDR3 DNA is TGCGCCAGCAGCCAAGATGAAGCGGGGGCCTACGAGCAGTACTTC.

The rearrangement links TRBV5-8 to TRBJ1-4, with D tentatively TRBD1 (5 bases). Trimming stripped 5 bases from V and 7 bases from J, with 15 bases between. Germline V gene lookup returns CDR1 SGHTS and CDR2 YDEGEE. The CDR3 covers 14 residues. CDR3 region: CASRQDSIGEKLFF. DNA for the CDR3: TGTGCCAGCAGACAAGACAGCATCGGTGAAAAACTGTTTTTT.

This chain connects TRBV7-3 to TRBJ2-5, with a tentative D call TRBD2 (6 bases). Trimming took 3 bases from V and 1 from J, leaving 9 bases between them. CDR1 and CDR2 (germline): SGHTA, FQGTGA. CDR3 size: 14 residues. Written as DNA, the CDR3 is TGTGCCAGCAGCTTCGGGGGACCCCAAGAGACCCAGTACTTC. Translation: CASSFGGPQETQYF.

The CDR3 loop reads CASSPSGVSLNYGYTF. CDR3 bases: TGTGCCAGTAGCCCCTCGGGGGTCTCCCTAAACTATGGCTACACCTTC. This chain uses TRBV19 with TRBJ1-2, with a possible D match to TRBD1 (5 bases). CDR3 length: 16 residues. Trimming removed 6 bases from V and 2 bases from J, with 19 bases in between. Per the germline V gene, CDR1 is LNHDA and CDR2 is SQIVND (reference sequence).

This clone was seen only once. V gene TRBV28 combines with J gene TRBJ2-5; tentatively, D is TRBD1 or TRBD2 (6 bases each). The germline V and J ends were trimmed by 7 bases and 1 base, with 22 bases remaining between them. Germline lookup yields CDR1 MDHEN and CDR2 SYDVKM. The CDR3 is 17 amino acids. Written as DNA, the CDR3 is TGTGCCAGCAAATCCAGGGGTTTGGCGGGACCCCAAGAGACCCAGTACTTC. As protein: CASKSRGLAGPQETQYF.

CDR3 in amino acids: CASSSLTEGQQKNIQYF. As DNA, the CDR3 is TGTGCCAGCAGTTCCCTCACCGAGGGACAGCAAAAAAACATTCAGTACTTC. This rearrangement joins TRBV28 to TRBJ2-4; 7 bases line up with TRBD1. The CDR3 is 17 amino acids. V lost 4 bases and J lost 4; bases outside the gene matches: 13. Germline V gives CDR1 MDHEN, CDR2 SYDVKM.